What follows are 8 T cell receptor beta chains derived from one specimen sequenced in a study of blood T cell repertoires in COVID-19. Method: immunoSEQ multiplex PCR; TCRdb's copy keeps in-frame clones and lacks some. The data contain around 26,000 clones, 80% to 90% of them singletons. The sample taken for sequencing was peripheral blood. Source of these receptors: a human donor in a cohort sampled during active COVID-19.

The chain combines TRBV2 with TRBJ2-7; 9 bases agree with TRBD2. The junction had 13 bases not matched to a gene; V was cut back by 6 bases and J by 1 base. Germline V gene lookup returns CDR1 SNHLY and CDR2 FYNNEI. The CDR3 extends over 17 amino acids. In DNA, the CDR3 is TGTGCCAGCAGGCGGAGGGGTGTTAGCGGGGGTTCCTACGAGCAGTACTTC. Translation gives CASRRRGVSGGSYEQYF.

The chain is built from TRBV4-1 and TRBJ1-2, with TRBD1 matching over 10 bases. Per germline, CDR1 MGHRA and CDR2 YSYEKL. The CDR3 is 16 residues long. Trimming cost V 1 base and J 7 bases; bases outside gene matches: 9. The CDR3 here is CASSQGSGQGDGGYTF. As DNA, the CDR3 is TGCGCCAGCAGCCAAGGGTCCGGACAGGGGGATGGTGGCTACACCTTC.

V is TRBV12-3 or TRBV12-4 and J is TRBJ1-2; D gene unclear. The CDR3 runs 12 residues. Trimming removed 5 bases at V and 5 bases at J, with 9 bases between. CDR3 region: CASSPTQYGYTF. The CDR3 DNA is TGTGCCAGCAGTCCGACACAATATGGCTACACCTTC.

V usage is TRBV7-6 and J usage is TRBJ2-2, with 8 bases lining up with TRBD1. J was trimmed by 5 bases and V by 11 bases; bases with no gene match: 7. Germline V CDR1 and CDR2: SGHVS, FNYEAQ. This CDR3 is built from 13 residues. The CDR3 nucleotides are TGTGCCTCTTCCCAGGGGGCTACCGGGGAGCTGTTTTTT. Its translation is CASSQGATGELFF.

The chain employs TRBV3-1 (or the pseudogene TRBV3-2) and TRBJ2-7; possibly TRBD2 for D (6 bases). V lost 1 base to trimming and J lost 3 bases, with 16 bases between them. This CDR3 contains 16 residues. Germline loops: CDR1 LGHDT, CDR2 YNNKEL (reference sequence). The CDR3 reads CASSQGTVGGRYEQYF. CDR3 nucleotides: TGTGCCAGCAGCCAAGGGACGGTGGGGGGACGCTACGAGCAGTACTTC.

The chain recombines TRBV7-2 with TRBJ1-5; D unresolved. V was cut by 3 bases and J by 0 bases, with 3 bases left in between. Looked up from germline, CDR1 is SGHTA and CDR2 is FQGNSA. This CDR3 has 13 amino acids. The CDR3, as DNA: TGTGCCAGCAGCTTCCATAGCAATCAGCCCCAGCATTTT. Translation: CASSFHSNQPQHF.

The chain carries TRBV5-1 and TRBJ2-7; 7 nucleotides line up with TRBD1. The CDR3 covers 15 residues. Germline assignment: CDR1 SGHRS and CDR2 YFSETQ. The V segment lost 5 bases and the J segment 3 bases; nucleotides outside the gene matches: 11. CDR3 nucleotide sequence: TGCGCCAGCAGTGCCCAGGGGGTAATTAGCTACGAGCAGTACTTC. It specifies CASSAQGVISYEQYF.

The gene calls are TRBV2 and TRBJ1-1; 8 nucleotides agree with TRBD1. J gave up 4 bases and V 6 bases, and 4 bases lay outside the gene matches. This CDR3 has 13 amino acids. Germline assignment: CDR1 SNHLY and CDR2 FYNNEI. The CDR3 is CASRGQAGTEAFF. The CDR3 bases are TGTGCCAGCAGGGGACAGGCGGGCACTGAAGCTTTCTTT.